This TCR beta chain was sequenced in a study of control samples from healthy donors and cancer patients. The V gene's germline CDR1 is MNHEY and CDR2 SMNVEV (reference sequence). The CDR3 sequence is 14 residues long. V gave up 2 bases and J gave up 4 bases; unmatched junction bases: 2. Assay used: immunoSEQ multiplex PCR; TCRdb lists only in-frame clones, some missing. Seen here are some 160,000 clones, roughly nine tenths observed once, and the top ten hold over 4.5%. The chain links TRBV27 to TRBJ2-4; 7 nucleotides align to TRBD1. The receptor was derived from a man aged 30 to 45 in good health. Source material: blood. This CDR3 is CASSLMGQKNIQYF. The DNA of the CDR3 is TGTGCCAGCAGTTTAATGGGACAGAAAAACATTCAGTACTTC.